This TCR beta chain originates from a study of T cell responses to AZD1222 COVID-19 vaccine (dated by TCRdb to 2020 to 2023). Some background on the complete study: A total of 230 to 250 trial participants underwent TCR sequencing, of whom 200 to 220 received two doses of AZD1222 and some 25 received two doses of the MenACWY control vaccine. Enrollment into the trials was organized by age into subgroups of 18-55, 56-69 and 70-plus years, and those subgroups contained about 160, 30 and 59 TCR-sequenced participants, respectively.

What the time point label conveys for this sample: about 28 days (+/-7) after the second vaccine dose. Sample treatment or condition, as interpreted from the label and publication: meningococcal conjugate vaccine given as trial control. Vaccinee samples were obtained from the UK trials COV001 and COV002, which included a single-blind randomized controlled phase 2/3 trial of AZD1222 (ChAdOx1 nCoV-19) in healthy adults. For TCRbeta chain sequencing, PBMC samples were collected from trial participants at day 0 and at day 28 after the second dose. The CDR3 regions of human TCRbeta chains were analyzed by immunosequencing. As for how the authors treated the data: TCRs in the repertoires were compared against a reference library of SARS-CoV-2-specific TCRs that had been generated with the MIRA antigen-specificity platform. Breadth was defined as the fraction of unique TCRs that were SARS-CoV-2-associated, and depth was defined as the fraction of total T cells that were SARS-CoV-2-associated. Using the MIRA data, each spike-specific TCR was assigned both to the spike region to which the TCR was reactive and to a CD4 or CD8 class. Log10-transformed breadth and depth values were compared by one-way ANOVA with Sidak's multiple comparisons tests. This immuneACCESS table, as held by TCRdb, lists in-frame sequences with V and J called but not all clones. Of the missing ones, under half trace to an unresolved V gene in checked studies; the others have no known cause. The DNA was the basis for D and trimming; V, J and clone size are from that table. The sample table holds 150,000 to 200,000 clones, of which roughly 92% were seen once. Of the sample, 3.6% falls within the top ten clones.

A word on this clone: Its antigen remains unidentified. No per-base quality is available; no much larger clone lies one base away.

Study-wide findings and limitations: No day 14 peak-response samples were available, so repertoires were characterized only after the peak T cell response. Participants were mostly white British and included more females than males, and it was suggested by the authors that clonal diversity may have been underestimated. CD4 TCRs associated with the vaccine covered the entire spike protein, and the dominant responses were in regions 160-218 and 743-854. Epitopes outside the regions mutated in the B.1.351 and B.1.1.7 variants were reportedly recognized by nearly half of the unique spike-specific TCRs. Conclusions about previously exposed vaccinees are limited, since just a handful of AZD1222 recipients were seropositive for SARS-CoV-2 at baseline. In the small 56-69-year group, the increase in depth fell short of significance, most likely because of low power. After two AZD1222 doses, spike-specific TCR breadth and depth were significantly higher than at day 0 and than in MenACWY recipients.

The CDR3 goes from the cysteine to the phenylalanine over 14 residues. CDR3 DNA is the only sequence kept; it has 42 bases, read in frame from the first base. Relative to germline, V is 2 bases shorter and J is 11 bases shorter, with 16 bases between their ends. CDR1 MNHEY and CDR2 SMNVEV were looked up in the germline V gene (reference sequence). Here the sequenced sample was peripheral blood, taken 28 days after the second dose of the MenACWY control vaccine. This receptor chain uses TRBV27 and TRBJ1-5; the D segment could be TRBD1, given 6 matching bases. This clonotype was obtained from an adult who received the MenACWY meningococcal vaccine as a control. In nucleotide form, the sequence is TGTGCCAGCAGTTTACAGGGGAAAAGAATAGCCCAGCATTTT. Protein translation: CASSLQGKRIAQHF.